This entry features one TCR beta chain sequence. The data are from a study of blood T cell repertoires in COVID-19. The CDR3 is made up of 13 amino acids. The ends were cut back, 4 bases at V and 7 bases at J, with 15 bases in the middle. Germline-derived CDR1 and CDR2 are SGHRS and YFSETQ. Clones were sequenced by immunoSEQ multiplex PCR, and TCRdb holds only the in-frame ones, with some missing. The data hold roughly 520,000 clones, with roughly 90% observed a single time. This TCR derives from a woman between 35 and 50 years old who had recovered from COVID-19. This chain uses TRBV5-1 with TRBJ2-7; a weak D match, TRBD1 (6 bases). Input material: PBMCs or T cells enriched from blood (not recorded which). The CDR3 loop reads CASSLGQGGEQYF. The CDR3 DNA reads TGCGCCAGCAGCCTGGGACAAGGCGGGGAGCAGTACTTC.